This T cell receptor beta chain was sequenced in a study of blood T cell repertoires in COVID-19. The wider study: The analysed material was cDNA or gDNA that came from T cells, B-cell-depleted T cells, or PBMCs.

Some clones are missing from TCRdb's copy, which holds only in-frame ones; the method was immunoSEQ multiplex PCR. The sample includes about 290,000 clones, around 81% seen only once; the top ten take around 3.7%. The CDR3 covers 14 residues. V lost 0 bases and J lost 6, with 9 bases in between. CDR1 KGHDR and CDR2 SFDVKD come from the germline V gene. The rearrangement joins TRBV24-1 to TRBJ2-3, with D tentatively TRBD1 (6 bases). The TCR was taken from a woman aged 45-59 years with active or convalescent COVID-19. Input material: peripheral blood. In nucleotides, the CDR3 is TGTGCCACCAGTGATTTGAGGGGGTCCGATACGCAGTATTTT. The encoded protein is CATSDLRGSDTQYF.